This T cell receptor (beta chain) was sequenced during a study of blood T cells in healthy people across ages. PCR was performed a second time for roughly 7 to 12 cycles using a sample-barcoded 5' primer and a J-beta primer mix. Researchers report that a template-switch adaptor with 12 random nucleotides tagged each cDNA molecule. TCRdb re-derived calls from the 5' RACE reads in MiXCR, one entry per CDR3 protein. This table has 600,000 to 850,000 distinct CDR3 sequences, roughly 25% appearing once. The V end lost 6 bases, the J end lost 3 bases, and 17 bases lay between the germline ends. The CDR3 loop spans 15 amino acids. This clonotype was detected only a few times. These data were also reused for a study on T cells of mothers and their children.

Sequenced material: blood. This TCR was recovered from a boy between 10 and 17 years old in good health. The chain combines TRBV12-3 or TRBV12-4 with TRBJ1-1, with D possibly being TRBD1 (5 bases). Here the CDR3 reads CASSPPGTADTEAFF. As DNA, the CDR3 is TGTGCCAGCAGCCCCCCCGGGACGGCGGACACTGAAGCTTTCTTT.